The clone carrying this T cell receptor beta chain was observed a few times. The V gene's germline CDR1 is SGHNT and CDR2 YYREEE (reference sequence). With V trimmed by 4 bases and J by 6 bases, 9 bases remained unmatched. This CDR3 is 16 amino acids long. Roughly 27,000 T cell genomes, or roughly 300 ng DNA, went into replicate PCRs of unsorted PBMC. In the original analysis: Sequence data from immunoSEQ were junction-only and lacked quality scores; consequently, filtering differed. The protocol was immunoSEQ multiplex PCR, while the TCRdb copy is restricted to in-frame clones and leaves out a portion. V and J calls and clone size are as listed in that table; D and trimming were resolved from the DNA. The sample shows 450,000 to 500,000 clones, more than 75% of them seen only once. This sample stems from a study of shared clonotypes between healthy human individuals.

Sequencing input: PBMCs. The V and J genes are TRBV5-4 and TRBJ2-1; 11 nucleotides line up with TRBD2. This TCR derives from a woman aged 40 to 50 in good health. Some clones in this sample may be carry-over from other donors' samples. CDR3 sequence: CASSPPLAGVPNEQFF. In DNA form, the CDR3 reads TGTGCCAGCAGCCCGCCACTAGCGGGAGTCCCCAATGAGCAGTTCTTC.